A selection of T cell receptor beta chains follows, all from one sample in a study of blood T cell repertoires in COVID-19. Some clones are missing from TCRdb's copy, which holds only in-frame ones; the method was immunoSEQ multiplex PCR. The sample includes more than 90,000 clones, over 70% seen only once; the top ten take approximately 0.77%. The sequenced sample consisted of peripheral blood. These receptors were taken from a woman in her 70s with acute or convalescent COVID-19. CDR3s include the opening cysteine and the closing phenylalanine or tryptophan. Fields, in order: J gene, D gene, V gene, clone size, CDR3 protein, CDR3 DNA. The D gene is left open where the match is weak. Rows give clone size only sometimes, using once, few, many, or a class for an expanded clone.

j_call: TRBJ2-5
d_call: TRBD2
v_call: TRBV5-1
clone_size: .
cdr3_aa: CASTPGGPQQETQYF
cdr3_nt: TGCGCCAGCACGCCGGGGGGGCCGCAGCAAGAGACCCAGTACTTC

j_call: TRBJ1-4
d_call: TRBD1
v_call: TRBV7-2
clone_size: .
cdr3_aa: CASSLEGQGVEKLFF
cdr3_nt: TGTGCCAGCAGCTTAGAGGGACAGGGTGTTGAAAAACTGTTTTTT

j_call: TRBJ1-2
d_call: .
v_call: TRBV5-1
clone_size: few
cdr3_aa: CASSLDGNGYTF
cdr3_nt: TGCGCCAGCAGCTTGGACGGGAATGGCTACACCTTC

j_call: TRBJ2-3
d_call: .
v_call: TRBV5-1
clone_size: .
cdr3_aa: CASSLDRGSTDTQYF
cdr3_nt: TGCGCCAGCAGCTTGGATCGGGGAAGCACAGATACGCAGTATTTT

j_call: TRBJ1-4
d_call: .
v_call: TRBV5-8
clone_size: .
cdr3_aa: CASAHGGLNEKLFF
cdr3_nt: TGTGCCAGCGCGCATGGCGGATTAAATGAAAAACTGTTTTTT

j_call: TRBJ2-7
d_call: TRBD2
v_call: TRBV5-6
clone_size: .
cdr3_aa: CASSQIPSGGSILYEQYF
cdr3_nt: TGTGCCAGCAGCCAGATCCCTAGCGGGGGATCAATCCTCTACGAGCAGTACTTC

j_call: TRBJ2-3
d_call: .
v_call: TRBV29-1
clone_size: .
cdr3_aa: CSVGSADTQYF
cdr3_nt: TGCAGCGTCGGGTCCGCGGATACGCAGTATTTT

j_call: TRBJ2-7
d_call: .
v_call: TRBV6-1
clone_size: .
cdr3_aa: CASSDPGGSSYEQYF
cdr3_nt: TGTGCCAGCAGTGACCCAGGGGGGTCATCCTACGAGCAGTACTTC

j_call: TRBJ2-4
d_call: TRBD1
v_call: TRBV30
clone_size: .
cdr3_aa: CAWSVGTGVNIQYF
cdr3_nt: TGTGCCTGGAGTGTGGGGACAGGGGTGAACATTCAGTACTTC

j_call: TRBJ2-3
d_call: .
v_call: TRBV4-1
clone_size: .
cdr3_aa: CASSRRGDTQYF
cdr3_nt: TGCGCCAGCAGTCGACGAGGAGATACGCAGTATTTT

j_call: TRBJ1-1
d_call: .
v_call: TRBV12-3/TRBV12-4
clone_size: .
cdr3_aa: CASSFKLSSEAFF
cdr3_nt: TGTGCCAGCAGTTTTAAACTGTCGTCTGAAGCTTTCTTT

j_call: TRBJ2-1
d_call: TRBD2
v_call: TRBV28
clone_size: .
cdr3_aa: CASEVAGSNEQFF
cdr3_nt: TGTGCCAGCGAGGTAGCGGGAAGCAATGAGCAGTTCTTC

j_call: TRBJ2-7
d_call: .
v_call: TRBV5-6
clone_size: .
cdr3_aa: CASSLVRLSGEQYF
cdr3_nt: TGTGCCAGCAGCTTGGTACGTCTGTCGGGCGAGCAGTACTTC

j_call: TRBJ1-1
d_call: .
v_call: TRBV5-1
clone_size: .
cdr3_aa: CASSLGPDEAFF
cdr3_nt: TGCGCCAGCAGCTTGGGTCCAGATGAAGCTTTCTTT

j_call: TRBJ2-1
d_call: TRBD1
v_call: TRBV29-1
clone_size: .
cdr3_aa: CSVEPTGERFYNEQFF
cdr3_nt: TGCAGCGTTGAACCGACAGGGGAAAGGTTCTACAATGAGCAGTTCTTC

j_call: TRBJ1-1
d_call: .
v_call: TRBV7-3
clone_size: .
cdr3_aa: CASSPGHTNTEAFF
cdr3_nt: TGTGCCAGCAGCCCGGGACACACTAACACTGAAGCTTTCTTT

j_call: TRBJ2-1
d_call: .
v_call: TRBV6-5
clone_size: .
cdr3_aa: CASSSQTSFYEQFF
cdr3_nt: TGTGCCAGCAGTTCCCAAACTAGTTTTTATGAGCAGTTCTTC

j_call: TRBJ2-3
d_call: TRBD2
v_call: TRBV18
clone_size: .
cdr3_aa: CASSPSGDLTDTQYF
cdr3_nt: TGTGCCAGCTCACCCAGCGGGGACCTCACAGATACGCAGTATTTT

j_call: TRBJ2-2
d_call: .
v_call: TRBV6-5
clone_size: .
cdr3_aa: CASSSGGAIGGELFF
cdr3_nt: TGTGCCAGCAGCTCGGGGGGCGCGATCGGCGGGGAGCTGTTTTTT

j_call: TRBJ2-1
d_call: TRBD2
v_call: TRBV6-6
clone_size: .
cdr3_aa: CASSYSSGNNEQFF
cdr3_nt: TGTGCCAGCAGTTACTCGAGCGGGAACAATGAGCAGTTCTTC

j_call: TRBJ2-2
d_call: .
v_call: TRBV28
clone_size: once
cdr3_aa: CASSLGGPPNTGELFF
cdr3_nt: TGTGCCAGCAGTTTGGGGGGGCCGCCGAACACCGGGGAGCTGTTTTTT

j_call: TRBJ2-3
d_call: TRBD2
v_call: TRBV28
clone_size: .
cdr3_aa: CASSFNRLASTDTQYF
cdr3_nt: TGTGCCAGCAGTTTCAATCGACTAGCTAGCACAGATACGCAGTATTTT

j_call: TRBJ2-1
d_call: .
v_call: TRBV4-1
clone_size: .
cdr3_aa: CASSHLQTSSYNEQFF
cdr3_nt: TGCGCCAGCAGCCATCTACAGACAAGCTCCTACAATGAGCAGTTCTTC

j_call: TRBJ1-2
d_call: TRBD1
v_call: TRBV5-8
clone_size: .
cdr3_aa: CASSLVGQGWKDGYTF
cdr3_nt: TGTGCCAGCAGCTTGGTTGGACAGGGATGGAAGGATGGCTACACCTTC

j_call: TRBJ2-1
d_call: TRBD2
v_call: TRBV5-6
clone_size: few
cdr3_aa: CASSSTGGTSGTSYNEQFF
cdr3_nt: TGTGCCAGCAGCTCCACAGGGGGAACTAGCGGGACCTCCTACAATGAGCAGTTCTTC

j_call: TRBJ2-5
d_call: .
v_call: TRBV7-9
clone_size: .
cdr3_aa: CASSETQGIRETQYF
cdr3_nt: TGTGCCAGCAGCGAAACGCAGGGAATTAGGGAGACCCAGTACTTC

j_call: TRBJ2-3
d_call: .
v_call: TRBV7-3
clone_size: .
cdr3_aa: CASSLGTAGDTQYF
cdr3_nt: TGTGCCAGCAGCTTGGGGACTGCTGGGGATACGCAGTATTTT

j_call: TRBJ2-1
d_call: TRBD2
v_call: TRBV30
clone_size: .
cdr3_aa: CAWSRGTSLLNEQFF
cdr3_nt: TGTGCCTGGAGTAGGGGGACTAGTTTACTCAATGAGCAGTTCTTC

j_call: TRBJ2-1
d_call: TRBD2
v_call: TRBV24-1
clone_size: .
cdr3_aa: CATSSLAEAYNEQFF
cdr3_nt: TGTGCCACCAGCTCTCTAGCGGAAGCATACAATGAGCAGTTCTTC

j_call: TRBJ2-5
d_call: TRBD1
v_call: TRBV6-1
clone_size: .
cdr3_aa: CASSEQGALETQYF
cdr3_nt: TGTGCCAGCAGTGAACAGGGGGCTTTAGAGACCCAGTACTTC

j_call: TRBJ1-6
d_call: TRBD1
v_call: TRBV6-5
clone_size: few
cdr3_aa: CASSPVQGTRSPLHF
cdr3_nt: TGTGCCAGCAGCCCCGTACAGGGGACTCGGTCACCCCTCCACTTT

j_call: TRBJ2-1
d_call: .
v_call: TRBV5-4
clone_size: .
cdr3_aa: CASSFSSAKNEQFF
cdr3_nt: TGTGCCAGCAGCTTCAGTAGCGCTAAGAATGAGCAGTTCTTC

j_call: TRBJ2-1
d_call: .
v_call: TRBV19
clone_size: .
cdr3_aa: CASSIDLKPGTHRYNEQFF
cdr3_nt: TGTGCCAGTAGTATAGACTTGAAGCCCGGGACACACAGGTACAATGAGCAGTTCTTC

j_call: TRBJ2-1
d_call: .
v_call: TRBV11-3
clone_size: few
cdr3_aa: CASSPQGSSYNEQFF
cdr3_nt: TGTGCCAGCAGCCCTCAGGGGTCGTCCTACAATGAGCAGTTCTTC

j_call: TRBJ2-5
d_call: .
v_call: TRBV4-2
clone_size: .
cdr3_aa: CASSGSSRTQYF
cdr3_nt: TGTGCCAGTTCCGGGTCCTCTCGGACCCAGTACTTC

j_call: TRBJ2-3
d_call: TRBD2
v_call: TRBV5-1
clone_size: .
cdr3_aa: CASSAAGGPGTDTQYF
cdr3_nt: TGCGCCAGCAGCGCGGCGGGAGGGCCAGGCACAGATACGCAGTATTTT

j_call: TRBJ2-7
d_call: .
v_call: TRBV5-4
clone_size: .
cdr3_aa: CASSSPSEQYF
cdr3_nt: TGTGCCAGCAGCTCCCCCTCCGAGCAGTACTTC

j_call: TRBJ2-7
d_call: TRBD2
v_call: TRBV28
clone_size: few
cdr3_aa: CASSPPGLAGGPSYEQYF
cdr3_nt: TGTGCCAGCAGTCCACCGGGACTAGCGGGAGGCCCCTCCTACGAGCAGTACTTC

j_call: TRBJ1-5
d_call: TRBD1
v_call: TRBV18
clone_size: .
cdr3_aa: CASSPRDREPQHF
cdr3_nt: TGTGCCAGCTCACCCCGGGACAGGGAGCCCCAGCATTTT

j_call: TRBJ2-2
d_call: .
v_call: TRBV30
clone_size: .
cdr3_aa: CAWSVQIPGELFF
cdr3_nt: TGTGCCTGGAGTGTACAGATACCCGGGGAGCTGTTTTTT

j_call: TRBJ2-7
d_call: .
v_call: TRBV6-1
clone_size: .
cdr3_aa: CASSEQRQTVYEQYF
cdr3_nt: TGTGCCAGCAGTGAACAACGGCAGACTGTCTACGAGCAGTACTTC

j_call: TRBJ1-4
d_call: .
v_call: TRBV10-3
clone_size: .
cdr3_aa: CAIILYEKLFF
cdr3_nt: TGTGCCATCATCCTCTACGAAAAACTGTTTTTT

j_call: TRBJ1-6
d_call: TRBD1
v_call: TRBV7-2
clone_size: .
cdr3_aa: CASSGDRGNWSPLHF
cdr3_nt: TGTGCCAGCAGCGGCGACAGGGGGAATTGGTCACCCCTCCACTTT

j_call: TRBJ2-7
d_call: TRBD2
v_call: TRBV6-4
clone_size: .
cdr3_aa: CASIVAGGLYEQYF
cdr3_nt: TGTGCCAGCATCGTAGCGGGAGGTCTCTACGAGCAGTACTTC

j_call: TRBJ2-1
d_call: .
v_call: TRBV6-5
clone_size: once
cdr3_aa: CASSNTMGRYNEQFF
cdr3_nt: TGTGCCAGCAGTAACACTATGGGGCGTTACAATGAGCAGTTCTTC

j_call: TRBJ1-6
d_call: .
v_call: TRBV5-4
clone_size: .
cdr3_aa: CASSFPGVNNSPLHF
cdr3_nt: TGTGCCAGCAGCTTTCCGGGGGTAAATAATTCACCCCTCCACTTT

j_call: TRBJ2-7
d_call: TRBD2
v_call: TRBV7-9
clone_size: .
cdr3_aa: CASSLAGLNYEQYF
cdr3_nt: TGTGCCAGCAGCTTAGCGGGACTAAACTACGAGCAGTACTTC

j_call: TRBJ1-2
d_call: TRBD1
v_call: TRBV3-1/TRBV3-2
clone_size: .
cdr3_aa: CASSGDRVSGYTF
cdr3_nt: TGTGCCAGCAGCGGCGACAGGGTAAGCGGCTACACCTTC

j_call: TRBJ1-6
d_call: .
v_call: TRBV27
clone_size: .
cdr3_aa: CASSEASQYNSPLHF
cdr3_nt: TGTGCCAGCAGCGAGGCGTCGCAGTATAATTCACCCCTCCACTTT

j_call: TRBJ1-2
d_call: TRBD1
v_call: TRBV11-2
clone_size: .
cdr3_aa: CASSLSRTGGYTF
cdr3_nt: TGTGCCAGCAGCTTATCCAGGACAGGGGGCTACACCTTC

j_call: TRBJ2-5
d_call: TRBD2
v_call: TRBV6-5
clone_size: .
cdr3_aa: CASSLAGSNQETQYF
cdr3_nt: TGTGCCAGCAGTCTAGCGGGATCAAACCAAGAGACCCAGTACTTC

j_call: TRBJ2-7
d_call: TRBD2
v_call: TRBV6-5
clone_size: .
cdr3_aa: CASTRTSGTYEQYF
cdr3_nt: TGTGCCAGCACCCGGACTAGCGGGACCTACGAGCAGTACTTC

j_call: TRBJ1-6
d_call: .
v_call: TRBV18
clone_size: .
cdr3_aa: CASSRNRDSPLHF
cdr3_nt: TGTGCCAGCTCACGAAACAGGGATTCACCCCTCCACTTT

j_call: TRBJ2-3
d_call: .
v_call: TRBV5-1
clone_size: .
cdr3_aa: CASSFGSSDTQYF
cdr3_nt: TGCGCCAGCAGCTTCGGGAGTTCAGATACGCAGTATTTT